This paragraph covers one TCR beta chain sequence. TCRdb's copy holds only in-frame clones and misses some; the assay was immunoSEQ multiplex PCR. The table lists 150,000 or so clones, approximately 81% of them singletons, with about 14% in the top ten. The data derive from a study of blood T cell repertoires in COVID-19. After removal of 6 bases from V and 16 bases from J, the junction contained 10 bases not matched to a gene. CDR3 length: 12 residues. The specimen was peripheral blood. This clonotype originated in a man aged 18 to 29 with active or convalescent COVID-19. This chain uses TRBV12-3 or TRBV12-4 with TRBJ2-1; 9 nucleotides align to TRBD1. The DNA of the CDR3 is TGTGCCAGCAGCCCGGCCGGGACAGGGTATTTCTTC. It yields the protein CASSPAGTGYFF.